This TCR beta chain came from a study of regulatory T cells in long-lasting Graves disease. Whole-study findings and limits: Among persistent patients, a larger number of public clonotypes were shared (roughly 2,900) than among newly diagnosed patients (under 1,000).

CDR3 size: 13 residues. CDR1 is SEHNR, CDR2 FQNEAQ, per germline (reference sequence). V gave up 8 bases and J gave up 1 base, with 12 bases separating them. Assembly of TCR beta libraries relied on iRepertoire HTBI primers together with Arm-PCR of CDR3 regions. MiXCR was run by TCRdb on the multiplex PCR reads, yielding one entry per CDR3 protein. The sample lists some 560,000 distinct CDR3 sequences; around 15% were seen once. Time point of the sample: newly diagnosed GD, antithyroid drugs for less than 3 months. The authors made the TCR library using RNA they extracted from PBMCs. Regarding this clonotype: Its specificity is unknown.

A further study also used this sample, focusing on T cells in Graves' hyperthyroidism and ophthalmopathy.

This sequence was found in a woman aged 40-65 years with Graves disease. The specimen comprised peripheral blood mononuclear cells (PBMCs), sampled at new diagnosis, from a patient treated with antithyroid drugs. The chain combines TRBV7-9 with TRBJ2-7; D is perhaps TRBD1 (6 bases). DNA for the CDR3: TGTGCCAGCGGCCCGACAGGATCCTACGAGCAGTACTTC. This translates into CASGPTGSYEQYF. The full variable domain, with the rest looked up from reference TRBV7-9 and TRBJ2-7, is DTGVSQNPRHKITKRGQNVTFRCDPISEHNRLYWYRQTLGQGPEFLTYFQNEAQLEKSRLLSDRFSAERPKGSFSTLEIQRTEQGDSAMYLCASGPTGSYEQYFGPGTRLTVT.